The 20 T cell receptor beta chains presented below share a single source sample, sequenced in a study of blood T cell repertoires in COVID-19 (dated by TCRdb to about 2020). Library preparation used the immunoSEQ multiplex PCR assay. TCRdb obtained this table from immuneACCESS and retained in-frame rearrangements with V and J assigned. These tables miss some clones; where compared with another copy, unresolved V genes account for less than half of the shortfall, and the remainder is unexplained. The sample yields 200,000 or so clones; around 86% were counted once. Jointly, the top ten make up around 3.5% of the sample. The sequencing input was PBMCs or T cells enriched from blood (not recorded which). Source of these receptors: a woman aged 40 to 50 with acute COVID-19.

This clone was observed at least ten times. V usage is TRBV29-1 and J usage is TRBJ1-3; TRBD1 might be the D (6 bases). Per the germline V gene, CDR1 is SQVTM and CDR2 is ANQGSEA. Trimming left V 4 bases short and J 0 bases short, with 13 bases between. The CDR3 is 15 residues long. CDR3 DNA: TGCAGCGTTGGGAGTGGGGGCACCTCTGGAAACACCATATATTTT. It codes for CSVGSGGTSGNTIYF.

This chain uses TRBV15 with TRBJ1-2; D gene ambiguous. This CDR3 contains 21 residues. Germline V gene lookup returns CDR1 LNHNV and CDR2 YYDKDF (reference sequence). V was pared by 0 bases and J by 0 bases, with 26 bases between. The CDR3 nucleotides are TGTGCCACCAGCAGAGACGCGGCCCGGGCAGGAGGGCCTCTAGCTAACTATGGCTACACCTTC. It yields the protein CATSRDAARAGGPLANYGYTF.

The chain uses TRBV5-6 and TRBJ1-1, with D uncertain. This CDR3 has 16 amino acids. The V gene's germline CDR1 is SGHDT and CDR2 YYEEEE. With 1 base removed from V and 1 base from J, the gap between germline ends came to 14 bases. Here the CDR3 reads CASSLLLGQTNTEAFF. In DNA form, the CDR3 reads TGTGCCAGCAGCTTGTTACTGGGCCAGACGAACACTGAAGCTTTCTTT.

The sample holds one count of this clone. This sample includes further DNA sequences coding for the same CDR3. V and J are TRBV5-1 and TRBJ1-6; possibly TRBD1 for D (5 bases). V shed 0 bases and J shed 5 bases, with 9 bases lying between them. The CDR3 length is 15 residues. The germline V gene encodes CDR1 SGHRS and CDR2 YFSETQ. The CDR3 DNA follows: TGCGCCAGCAGCTTGGGGCAGGGCAATAATTCACCCCTCCACTTT. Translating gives CASSLGQGNNSPLHF.

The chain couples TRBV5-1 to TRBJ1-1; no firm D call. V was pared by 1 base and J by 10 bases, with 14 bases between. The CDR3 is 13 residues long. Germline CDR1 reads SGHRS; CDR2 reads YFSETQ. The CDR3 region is CASSLNFVPPAFF. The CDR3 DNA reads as TGCGCCAGCAGCTTGAACTTTGTTCCGCCAGCTTTCTTT.

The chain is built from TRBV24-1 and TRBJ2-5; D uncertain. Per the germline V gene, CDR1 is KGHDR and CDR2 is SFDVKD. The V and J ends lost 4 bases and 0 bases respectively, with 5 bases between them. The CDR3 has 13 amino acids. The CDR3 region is CATSDGYQETQYF. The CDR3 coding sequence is TGTGCCACCAGTGACGGGTACCAAGAGACCCAGTACTTC.

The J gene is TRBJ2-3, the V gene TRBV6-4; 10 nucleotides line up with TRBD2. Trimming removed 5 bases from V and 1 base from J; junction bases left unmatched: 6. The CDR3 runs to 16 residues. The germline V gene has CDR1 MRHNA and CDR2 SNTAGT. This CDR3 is CASSPAGGRGTDTQYF. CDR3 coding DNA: TGTGCCAGCAGTCCAGCGGGGGGGCGTGGCACAGATACGCAGTATTTT.

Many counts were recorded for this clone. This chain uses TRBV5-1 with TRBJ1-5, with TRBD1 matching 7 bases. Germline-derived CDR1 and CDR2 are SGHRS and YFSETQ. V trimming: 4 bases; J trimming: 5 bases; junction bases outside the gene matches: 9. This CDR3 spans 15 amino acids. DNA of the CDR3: TGCGCCAGCAGCCCGGGTCCAGGGGGAGATCAGCCCCAGCATTTT. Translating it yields CASSPGPGGDQPQHF.

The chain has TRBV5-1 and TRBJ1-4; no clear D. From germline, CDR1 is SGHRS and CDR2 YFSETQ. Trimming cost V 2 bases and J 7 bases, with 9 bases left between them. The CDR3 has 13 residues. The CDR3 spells CASSFGLGEKLFF. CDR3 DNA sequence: TGCGCCAGCAGCTTTGGTCTAGGTGAAAAACTGTTTTTT.

CDR3 sequence reads: CASSLARFEAFF. In DNA form, the CDR3 reads TGTGCCAGCAGCTTGGCTCGGTTTGAAGCTTTCTTT. J is TRBJ1-1 and V is TRBV5-5; D not resolved. Looked up from germline, CDR1 is SGHKS and CDR2 is YYEKEE (reference sequence). The CDR3 consists of 12 residues. V lost 0 bases to trimming and J lost 7 bases, with 7 bases between them.

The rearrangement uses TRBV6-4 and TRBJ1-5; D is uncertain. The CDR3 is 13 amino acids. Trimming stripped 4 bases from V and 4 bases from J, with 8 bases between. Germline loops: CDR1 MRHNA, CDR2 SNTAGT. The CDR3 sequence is CASSVEPNQPQHF. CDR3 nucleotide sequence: TGTGCCAGCAGTGTAGAGCCTAATCAGCCCCAGCATTTT.

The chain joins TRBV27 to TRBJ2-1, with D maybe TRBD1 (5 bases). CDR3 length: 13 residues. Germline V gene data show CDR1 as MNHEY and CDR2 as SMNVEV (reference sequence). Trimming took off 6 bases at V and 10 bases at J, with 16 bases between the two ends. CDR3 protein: CASSKQAPDEQFF. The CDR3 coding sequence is TGTGCCAGCAGCAAACAGGCACCCGACGAGCAGTTCTTC.

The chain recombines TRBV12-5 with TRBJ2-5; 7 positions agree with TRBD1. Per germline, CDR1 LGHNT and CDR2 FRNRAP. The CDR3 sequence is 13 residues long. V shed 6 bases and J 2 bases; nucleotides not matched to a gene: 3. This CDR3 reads CASGTGQQETQYF. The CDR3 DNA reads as TGTGCTAGTGGAACGGGACAGCAAGAGACCCAGTACTTC.

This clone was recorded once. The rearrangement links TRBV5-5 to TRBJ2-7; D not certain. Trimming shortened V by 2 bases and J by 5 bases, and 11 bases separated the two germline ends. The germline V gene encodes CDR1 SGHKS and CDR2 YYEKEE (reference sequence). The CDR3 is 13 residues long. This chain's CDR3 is CASSFHGDDEQYF. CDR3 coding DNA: TGTGCCAGCAGCTTTCACGGAGATGACGAGCAGTACTTC.

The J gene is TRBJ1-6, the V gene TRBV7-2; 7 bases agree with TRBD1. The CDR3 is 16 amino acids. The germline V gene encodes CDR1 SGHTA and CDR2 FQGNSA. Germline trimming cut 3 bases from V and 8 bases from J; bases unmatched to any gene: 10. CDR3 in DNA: TGTGCCAGCAGCTTCGTAACAGGGGATATAGATTCACCCCTCCACTTT. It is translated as CASSFVTGDIDSPLHF.

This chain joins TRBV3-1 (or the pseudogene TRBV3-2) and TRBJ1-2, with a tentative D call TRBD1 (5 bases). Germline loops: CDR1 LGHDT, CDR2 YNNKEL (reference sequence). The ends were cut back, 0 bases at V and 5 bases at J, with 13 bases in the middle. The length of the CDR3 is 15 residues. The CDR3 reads CASSQDLGVTYGYTF. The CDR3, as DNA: TGTGCCAGCAGCCAAGATCTAGGGGTGACGTATGGCTACACCTTC.

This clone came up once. The CDR3 DNA reads TGTGCCACCAGTGATACCGGGGGCACAGATACGCAGTATTTT. This sequence encodes CATSDTGGTDTQYF. The chain combines TRBV24-1 with TRBJ2-3; D perhaps matches TRBD2 (5 bases). The CDR3 covers 14 residues. The germline V gene has CDR1 KGHDR and CDR2 SFDVKD. The V and J ends lost 3 bases and 1 base respectively, with 7 bases between them.

CDR3 bases: TGTGCCAGCAGCGGTAGGGGCGACGACACAGATACGCAGTATTTT. Protein: CASSGRGDDTDTQYF. The chain employs TRBV9 and TRBJ2-3; D is possibly TRBD1 (5 bases). Germline CDR1 reads SGDLS; CDR2 reads YYNGEE. The V end was cut by 3 bases, the J end by 2 bases, with 13 bases between. The CDR3 covers 15 residues.

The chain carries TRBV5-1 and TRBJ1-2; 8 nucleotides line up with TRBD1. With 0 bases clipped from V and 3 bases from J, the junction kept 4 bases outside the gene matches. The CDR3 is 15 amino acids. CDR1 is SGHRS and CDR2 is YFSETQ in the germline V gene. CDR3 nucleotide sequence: TGCGCCAGCAGCTTGGACGGACAGGGTGACTATGGCTACACCTTC. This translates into CASSLDGQGDYGYTF. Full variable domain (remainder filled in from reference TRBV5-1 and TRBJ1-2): KAGVTQTPRYLIKTRGQQVTLSCSPISGHRSVSWYQQTPGQGLQFLFEYFSETQRNKGNFPGRFSGRQFSNSRSEMNVSTLELGDSALYLCASSLDGQGDYGYTFGSGTRLTVV.

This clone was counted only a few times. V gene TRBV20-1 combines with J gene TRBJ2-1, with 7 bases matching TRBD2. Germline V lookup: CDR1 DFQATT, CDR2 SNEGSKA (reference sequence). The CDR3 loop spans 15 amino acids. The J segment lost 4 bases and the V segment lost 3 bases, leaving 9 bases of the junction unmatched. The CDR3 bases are TGCAGTGCTAGTGCCCTGGCGGGGGTTTACAATGAGCAGTTCTTC. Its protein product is CSASALAGVYNEQFF.